These 4 T cell receptor beta chains originate from one sample sequenced in a study of molecular identifiers for immune sequencing clone quantification. From the PCR reads, TCRdb called clonotypes with MiXCR, one entry per CDR3 protein. The repertoire consists of 400,000 to 600,000 distinct CDR3 sequences, with roughly 26% occurring once and the leading ten covering roughly 0.77%. The sequenced sample was naive CD8+ T cells from blood, with Jurkat cell RNA spiked in. Specified subset: FACS-sorted CD8+CD4-CCR7+CD45RA+ naive T cells. The source is a human donor in good health. Some libraries in this study had Jurkat cell RNA spiked in.

This clonotype turned up a few times. The junction departs from the called germline gene at one end, perhaps through a read error. This rearrangement joins TRBV5-4 to TRBJ2-5, with TRBD1 matching 9 bases. CDR1 is SGHNT and CDR2 is YYREEE in the germline V gene (reference sequence). The CDR3 contains 14 residues. CDR3 in amino acids: CASGFGQGFETQYF. In DNA form, the CDR3 reads TGTGCCAGCGGCTTCGGACAGGGGTTTGAGACCCAGTACTTC.

This clonotype was detected only a few times. This chain joins TRBV2 and TRBJ2-7; the D gene is possibly TRBD2 (5 bases). Germline loops: CDR1 SNHLY, CDR2 FYNNEI. The CDR3 runs 13 residues. Trimming shortened V by 9 bases and J by 0 bases, and 12 bases separated the two germline ends. The CDR3 loop is CAREARNSYEQYF. In DNA form, the CDR3 reads TGTGCCAGGGAGGCACGAAACTCCTACGAGCAGTACTTC.

Concerning this clonotype itself: The germline gene is not matched at one end of the junction; a read error may be the cause. V and J are TRBV19 and TRBJ1-5; no clear D. This CDR3 has 13 amino acids. Germline CDR1 is LNHDA and CDR2 is SQIVND (reference sequence). The CDR3 is CASSIAENQPQHF. The DNA of the CDR3 is TGTGCCAGCAGTATAGCGGAGAATCAGCCCCAGCATTTT. Complete variable domain (other parts from reference TRBV19 and TRBJ1-5): DGGITQSPKYLFRKEGQNVTLSCEQNLNHDAMYWYRQDPGQGLRLIYYSQIVNDFQKGDIAEGYSVSREKKESFPLTVTSAQKNPTAFYLCASSIAENQPQHFGDGTRLSIL.

The genes are TRBV27 and TRBJ2-5; 7 bases are a match to TRBD1. Germline V gene data show CDR1 as MNHEY and CDR2 as SMNVEV (reference sequence). V was clipped by 3 bases and J by 5 bases; unmatched bases: 12. This CDR3 is 16 amino acids long. The CDR3 DNA reads as TGTGCCAGCAGTTTTTCCGACAGGGTTGGTCGGGAGACCCAGTACTTC. This gives the protein CASSFSDRVGRETQYF.